This T cell receptor (beta chain) was documented in a study of shared clonotypes between healthy human individuals. The V gene's germline CDR1 is MNHNS and CDR2 SASEGT. CDR3 length: 14 residues. The V gene lost 1 base and the J gene lost 7 bases, with 13 bases spanning the gap. In its sample, this clone was seen a few times. Sequencing used immunoSEQ multiplex PCR; TCRdb keeps in-frame clones, though not all of them. The table lists 950,000 to 1,300,000 clones, about 75% of them singletons. This chain joins TRBV6-1 and TRBJ1-2; no clear D gene. Material: memory CD4+ T cells sorted from blood. The subset was: CD45RA-negative fraction. This sequence was found in a man between 18 and 35 years old in good health. Written as DNA, the CDR3 is TGTGCCAGCAGTGAAGGAATTCCCGAATTTGGCTACACCTTC. It specifies CASSEGIPEFGYTF.